This T cell receptor (beta chain) was obtained from a study of T-cell reconstitution after alpha-beta-depleted transplantation in children. Construction of the TCRbeta library involved unique molecular identifiers. TCRdb passed the PCR reads through MiXCR, listing each CDR3 protein once. The sample comprises approximately 420,000 distinct CDR3 sequences, under 13% of which are singletons, and approximately 5% rests with the top ten. Germline values: CDR1 SGHTA, CDR2 FQGNSA. Trimming shortened V by 5 bases and J by 2 bases, and 12 bases separated the two germline ends. The CDR3 totals 14 residues. This receptor was identified in a human donor who donated a stem cell graft to a child with acute myeloid leukemia. J is TRBJ1-2 and V is TRBV7-2; no clear D. The sample in question was PBMCs from the stem cell graft donor, obtained from the stem cell graft. This CDR3 reads CASSPSTENYGYTF. CDR3 sequence (DNA): TGTGCCAGCAGCCCTAGTACCGAAAACTATGGCTACACCTTC.